A selection of T cell receptor beta chains follows, all from one sample in a study of CD8 T cells in Susac syndrome. Using its own MiXCR run on the immunoSEQ multiplex PCR reads, TCRdb lists one record per CDR3 protein. The data hold 50,000 or so distinct CDR3 sequences, with 93% observed a single time. The sample taken for sequencing was CD8+ T cells from PBMCs. The source of these receptors is a human donor in good health. Both conserved end residues are part of each CDR3. D genes are given only for firm matches. Clone size is stated in some rows and not others, as once, few, many or a class when expanded.

V gene	clone size	CDR3 length	D gene	J gene	CDR3 protein	CDR3 DNA
TRBV4-2	.	15	.	TRBJ2-7	CASSQEDSGPYEQYF	TGTGCCAGCAGCCAAGAAGATAGCGGACCCTACGAGCAGTACTTC
TRBV9	.	15	TRBD1	TRBJ1-1	CASTEYRGDNTEAFF	TGTGCCAGCACCGAGTACAGGGGCGACAACACTGAAGCTTTCTTT
TRBV5-1	.	12	.	TRBJ2-2	CASRLGLGELFF	TGCGCCAGCCGCTTGGGGCTCGGGGAGCTGTTTTTT
TRBV29-1	.	17	TRBD1	TRBJ2-3	CSVEDLHRDRVTDTQYF	TGCAGCGTTGAAGATCTGCACCGGGACAGGGTTACAGATACGCAGTATTTT
TRBV19	.	13	.	TRBJ2-1	CASSQGSYNEQFF	TGTGCCAGTAGTCAGGGTAGCTACAATGAGCAGTTCTTC
TRBV7-9	once	17	.	TRBJ2-6	CASSWPGRHSGANVLTF	TGTGCCAGCAGCTGGCCGGGACGTCACTCTGGGGCCAACGTCCTGACTTTC
TRBV19	once	15	.	TRBJ1-5	CASSITGYSNQPQHF	TGTGCCAGTAGTATAACTGGTTATAGCAATCAGCCCCAGCATTTT
TRBV3-1	.	19	.	TRBJ2-2	CASSQDLDGAWRRTGELFF	TGTGCCAGCAGCCAAGATCTTGATGGGGCTTGGAGGCGCACCGGGGAGCTGTTTTTT
TRBV7-6	.	14	.	TRBJ1-4	CASSLRESYEKLFF	TGTGCCAGCAGCTTACGGGAGTCTTACGAAAAACTGTTTTTT
TRBV7-9	.	13	.	TRBJ1-2	CASSFVDEKGYTF	TGTGCCAGCAGCTTCGTCGACGAGAAGGGCTACACCTTC
TRBV4-1	.	13	.	TRBJ2-3	CASSQYSGDTQYF	TGCGCCAGCAGCCAATATTCCGGAGATACGCAGTATTTT
TRBV5-1	.	15	.	TRBJ2-7	CASSLETFDTYEQYF	TGCGCCAGCAGCTTGGAGACTTTTGACACCTACGAGCAGTACTTC
TRBV6-1	few	14	.	TRBJ2-4	CASSGRLSWDIQYF	TGTGCCAGCAGTGGAAGGCTCTCCTGGGACATTCAGTACTTC
TRBV14	.	12	.	TRBJ2-7	CASSWTVYEQYF	TGTGCCAGCAGCTGGACAGTCTACGAGCAGTACTTC
TRBV28	.	15	.	TRBJ1-2	CASSFGEGGNYGYTF	TGTGCCAGCAGTTTTGGGGAGGGGGGGAACTATGGCTACACCTTC
TRBV29-1	.	11	.	TRBJ2-7	CSVQSGYEQYF	TGCAGCGTCCAGTCGGGGTACGAGCAGTACTTC
TRBV5-5	.	12	TRBD1	TRBJ2-7	CASSWTGDEQYF	TGTGCCAGCAGCTGGACAGGGGATGAGCAGTACTTC
TRBV13	once	19	TRBD2	TRBJ2-7	CASSFISSPSSGERYEQYF	TGTGCCAGCAGCTTTATCTCCTCGCCATCTAGCGGGGAGAGGTACGAGCAGTACTTC
TRBV28	.	15	TRBD2	TRBJ2-3	CASSGLAGTSDTQYF	TGTGCCAGCAGTGGACTAGCGGGAACGTCAGATACGCAGTATTTT
TRBV20-1	.	15	TRBD2	TRBJ2-1	CSARPTSVTYNEQFF	TGCAGTGCCCGGCCTACTAGCGTTACCTACAATGAGCAGTTCTTC
TRBV18	.	14	.	TRBJ1-1	CASSVGQTGTEAFF	TGTGCCAGCTCAGTCGGACAGACGGGAACTGAAGCTTTCTTT
TRBV27	.	15	TRBD1	TRBJ2-6	CASSFDRAGANVLTF	TGTGCCAGCAGTTTCGACAGGGCTGGGGCCAACGTCCTGACTTTC
TRBV5-6	.	13	.	TRBJ2-7	CASSTGTPYEQYF	TGTGCCAGCAGTACCGGGACACCCTACGAGCAGTACTTC
TRBV7-6	.	13	.	TRBJ2-1	CASSSHSYNEQFF	TGTGCCAGCAGCTCTCACAGCTACAATGAGCAGTTCTTC
TRBV20-1	.	16	.	TRBJ2-1	CSARDLAESSYNEQFF	TGCAGTGCTAGAGATTTAGCGGAAAGCTCCTACAATGAGCAGTTCTTC
TRBV29-1	.	15	TRBD2	TRBJ2-1	CSVRGLAASYNEQFF	TGCAGCGTTCGAGGACTAGCGGCGTCCTACAATGAGCAGTTCTTC
TRBV11-2	.	15	.	TRBJ2-3	CASSSRYRGTDTQYF	TGTGCCAGCAGCAGCCGCTATCGTGGCACAGATACGCAGTATTTT
TRBV27	.	13	.	TRBJ2-7	CASSSPTSNEQYF	TGTGCCAGCAGTTCCCCCACTAGCAACGAGCAGTACTTC
TRBV9	.	13	.	TRBJ1-2	CASSVGQRDGYTF	TGTGCCAGCAGCGTAGGACAGAGGGATGGCTACACCTTC
TRBV9	.	15	TRBD1	TRBJ2-7	CASSVGGQGVYEQYF	TGTGCCAGCAGCGTAGGGGGACAGGGGGTTTACGAGCAGTACTTC
TRBV2	.	13	.	TRBJ2-3	CASGGDSTDTQYF	TGTGCCAGCGGCGGTGATAGCACAGATACGCAGTATTTT
TRBV6-2/TRBV6-3	.	12	.	TRBJ2-2	CASLGVSGELFF	TGTGCCAGCCTAGGGGTATCCGGGGAGCTGTTTTTT
TRBV12-3/TRBV12-4	.	14	.	TRBJ2-7	CASSLAESSYEQYF	TGTGCCAGCAGTTTGGCTGAAAGCTCCTACGAGCAGTACTTC
TRBV30	.	14	.	TRBJ2-3	CAWSDVGFADTQYF	TGTGCCTGGAGTGATGTAGGGTTCGCAGATACGCAGTATTTT
TRBV20-1	.	14	TRBD2	TRBJ2-2	CSAKGLADTGELFF	TGCAGTGCTAAGGGACTAGCGGACACCGGGGAGCTGTTTTTT
TRBV7-9	few	14	TRBD1	TRBJ1-1	CASSPGQSNTEAFF	TGTGCCAGCAGCCCGGGACAGTCGAACACTGAAGCTTTCTTT
TRBV4-2	.	16	.	TRBJ2-6	CASSGGGKTGANVLTF	TGTGCCAGCAGCGGAGGAGGGAAAACTGGGGCCAACGTCCTGACTTTC
TRBV7-9	.	16	TRBD1	TRBJ2-7	CASSLSGTGISDEQYF	TGTGCCAGCAGCCTAAGCGGGACAGGGATAAGTGACGAGCAGTACTTC
TRBV20-1	.	13	TRBD1	TRBJ2-5	CSAPRGRQETQYF	TGCAGTGCTCCCAGGGGGCGACAAGAGACCCAGTACTTC
TRBV30	.	14	.	TRBJ2-7	CAWSVLESSYEQYF	TGTGCCTGGAGTGTACTCGAGAGCTCCTACGAGCAGTACTTC
TRBV11-2	.	15	TRBD1	TRBJ1-2	CASSLAGTGTYGYTF	TGTGCCAGCAGCTTAGCGGGGACAGGGACGTATGGCTACACCTTC
TRBV7-9	.	15	TRBD1	TRBJ2-7	CASSLVDRGTYEQYF	TGTGCCAGCAGCTTAGTGGACAGGGGGACCTACGAGCAGTACTTC
TRBV19	.	14	.	TRBJ2-1	CASKKDSVVNEQFF	TGTGCCAGTAAGAAGGATTCAGTTGTCAATGAGCAGTTCTTC
TRBV27	once	15	TRBD1	TRBJ2-7	CASSLGTGSVYEQYF	TGTGCCAGCAGTTTAGGGACAGGGTCGGTCTACGAGCAGTACTTC
TRBV5-6	once	15	.	TRBJ2-4	CASSFLTPGLNIQYF	TGTGCCAGCAGCTTTTTAACCCCGGGTTTGAACATTCAGTACTTC
TRBV5-1	.	17	TRBD2	TRBJ2-5	CASSLESGGSWEETQYF	TGCGCCAGCAGCTTGGAATCTGGCGGGAGCTGGGAAGAGACCCAGTACTTC
TRBV29-1	.	14	TRBD2	TRBJ2-3	CSVEPLADTDTQYF	TGCAGCGTTGAACCACTAGCGGACACAGATACGCAGTATTTT
TRBV19	once	15	.	TRBJ2-1	CASTPTGGNYNEQFF	TGTGCCAGCACACCTACTGGGGGGAACTACAATGAGCAGTTCTTC
TRBV5-1	.	13	.	TRBJ1-1	CASSLELYTEAFF	TGCGCCAGCAGCTTGGAGTTATACACTGAAGCTTTCTTT
TRBV19	.	11	.	TRBJ1-1	CASSSPHGAFF	TGTGCCAGTAGTAGTCCCCACGGAGCTTTCTTT